This entry is about one TCR beta chain. Its antigen remains unknown. The data are from a study of regulatory T cells in long-lasting Graves disease. General study points: TRBV28, TRBJ1-2 and TRBJ2-5 emerged as the favored segments in persistent disease. Among persistent patients, a larger number of public clonotypes were shared (approximately 2,900) than among newly diagnosed patients (roughly 910).

iRepertoire HTBI primers and Arm-PCR of CDR3 regions built TCR beta libraries. In the source study's methods: The identification of about 66 TRBV and 11 to 15 TRBJ segments was made across samples. TCRdb reprocessed the multiplex PCR reads via MiXCR and lists one record per CDR3 protein. The V and J calls and clone size are TCRdb's, not the authors'. Of roughly 400,000 distinct CDR3 sequences in the sample, around 20% were seen once. Time point reported: persistent/refractory GD, antithyroid drugs over 5 years with positive TRAb. The TCR library was made from RNA extracted from PBMCs. Under American Thyroid Association guidelines, Graves' disease was diagnosed. V was pared by 1 base and J by 5 bases, with 17 bases between. The CDR3 loop spans 16 amino acids. Germline CDR1 and CDR2: MGHRA and YSYEKL.

The starting material was peripheral blood mononuclear cells (PBMCs), obtained when the disease was refractory, from a patient treated with antithyroid drugs. The chain combines TRBV4-1 with TRBJ2-5; D perhaps matches TRBD2 (7 bases). This TCR came from a female donor with Graves disease. DNA for the CDR3: TGCGCCAGCAGCCAAGGACCTAGCGGAGGGGGGGAGACCCAGTACTTC. Amino acid sequence: CASSQGPSGGGETQYF.